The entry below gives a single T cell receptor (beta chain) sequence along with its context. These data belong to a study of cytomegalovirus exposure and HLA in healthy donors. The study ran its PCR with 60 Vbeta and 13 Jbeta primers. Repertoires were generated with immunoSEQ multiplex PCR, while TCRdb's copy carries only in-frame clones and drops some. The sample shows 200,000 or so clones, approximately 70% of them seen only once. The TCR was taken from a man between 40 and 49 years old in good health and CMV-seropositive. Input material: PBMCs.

CDR3 loop: CASSRGGSNQPQHF. CDR3 coding DNA: TGTGCCAGCAGCCGCGGCGGGAGCAATCAGCCCCAGCATTTT. This chain uses TRBV28 with TRBJ1-5; D is uncertain. Deletions cut 6 bases from V and 1 base from J, with 10 bases between. Germline-derived CDR1 and CDR2 are MDHEN and SYDVKM. The length of the CDR3 is 14 residues.